Reported below is one T cell receptor beta chain. As originally analysed: From reference gene primer amplification, estimates of nucleated cell counts were derived. Libraries were prepared by immunoSEQ multiplex PCR; TCRdb keeps only in-frame clonotypes and omits some of them. The V and J calls and clone size are taken from that table; D and trimming were inferred from the DNA. Here the sample spans under 200,000 clones, roughly 80% being singletons. V gave up 1 base and J gave up 5 bases, with 10 bases separating them. The CDR3 spans 15 residues. Looked up from germline, CDR1 is SGDLS and CDR2 is YYNGEE. This sample is drawn from a study of blood T cell repertoires in COVID-19. Whole-study context: The United States, Italy and Spain supplied acute and convalescent COVID-19 samples. In each case, the material was cDNA or gDNA derived from T cells, B-cell-depleted T cells, or PBMCs.

Material for sequencing was peripheral blood. The TCR comes from a woman in her thirties or forties with acute or convalescent COVID-19. The chain has TRBV9 and TRBJ1-6, with D possibly matching TRBD1 (6 bases). The CDR3 coding sequence is TGTGCCAGCAGCGTAACAGGGATTAATAATTCACCCCTCCACTTT. Its protein is CASSVTGINNSPLHF.